This T cell receptor (beta chain) is drawn from a study of OX40 agonist ivuxolimab in advanced cancers. Study as a whole: Each patient was given ivuxolimab into a vein every 2 weeks, at 0.01 to 10 mg/kg. Treatment received earlier with anti-PD-1, anti-PD-L1 or anti-CTLA-4 agents was allowed, and more than 35% had some. Study findings and constraints: Among patients with partial responses at 0.1-3.0 mg/kg, clonal expansion was among the lowest.

Sequencing was performed with immunoSEQ multiplex PCR; in TCRdb, only in-frame clones are kept and a portion is missing. This sample has 60,000 to 70,000 clones, with 89% found just once. The CDR3 is made up of 13 amino acids. The trim removed 6 bases at V and 3 bases at J, leaving 4 bases unmatched. Germline V gives CDR1 MNHEY, CDR2 SMNVEV (reference sequence). A remark on this clone: Its matching antigen is unknown.

Autoimmune disease history or systemic immunosuppression disqualified patients. This clonotype was sampled from an adult with an advanced solid tumor such as melanoma, head and neck, liver or kidney cancer. The chain recombines TRBV27 with TRBJ2-7; TRBD1 matches 8 bases. The sample here was CD4+ or CD8+ T cells sorted from blood, taken in a trial of the OX40 agonist ivuxolimab. The CDR3 DNA reads TGTGCCAGCAGCTATACAGGGGGCTACGAGCAGTACTTC. Protein sequence: CASSYTGGYEQYF.